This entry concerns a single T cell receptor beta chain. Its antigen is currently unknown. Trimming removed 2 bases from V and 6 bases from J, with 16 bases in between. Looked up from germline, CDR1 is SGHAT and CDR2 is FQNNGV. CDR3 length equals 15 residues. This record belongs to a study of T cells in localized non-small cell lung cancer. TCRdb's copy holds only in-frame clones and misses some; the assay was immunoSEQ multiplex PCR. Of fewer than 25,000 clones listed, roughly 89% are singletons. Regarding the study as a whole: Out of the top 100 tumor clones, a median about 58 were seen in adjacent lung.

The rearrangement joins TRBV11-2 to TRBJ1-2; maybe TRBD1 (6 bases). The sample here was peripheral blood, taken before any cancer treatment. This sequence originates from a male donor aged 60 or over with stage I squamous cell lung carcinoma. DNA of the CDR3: TGTGCCAGCAGCTTAACGGGGGCCCCAGGTGATGGCTACACCTTC. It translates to CASSLTGAPGDGYTF.